This T cell receptor beta chain was retrieved from a study of identical twins listed by TCRdb under 2016. With respect to the entire study: The study deep-sequenced TCR alpha and beta repertoires from monozygotic twins, unrelated adults of various ages and cord blood to test whether fetal clonotypes persist. Replicate twin experiments were performed at different times using different library preparation protocols to rule out contamination. Here is what the overall study found, with its caveats: A weaker excess of twin sharing was found in beta out-of-frame sequences because the signal-to-noise ratio was lowered by fewer shared sequences. Because the same donors could not be followed over many years, conclusions were based on cross-sectional statistical analysis. Fewer insertions were carried by abundant cord blood beta clonotypes, a similar but weaker trend appeared in young adult naive repertoires, and no such trend appeared in memory repertoires. Compared with coincidental sharing between unrelated individuals, out-of-frame TCR alpha sequences shared between twins had an excess of sequences with low generation probability. In monozygotic twins, recombination models systematically underestimated out-of-frame TCR alpha sharing, but the models matched the sharing seen between unrelated individuals. Invariant T cells such as MAIT and iNKT could partly confound zero-insertion analyses, though diverse VJ usage argued against this for most clonotypes.

This clonotype was recorded at least ten times. No antigen is known for it. Base qualities are not provided; no much larger clone lies one nucleotide away. From the germline V gene, CDR1 is MRHNA and CDR2 is SNTAGT. The CDR3 runs 13 amino acids, cysteine and phenylalanine included. Only the CDR3 portion is preserved as DNA: 39 bases, with reading frame beginning at the first base. The V end loses 5 bases and the J end loses 4 bases, and a stretch of 11 bases separates them. Every donor was a healthy Caucasian. The twin cohort comprised three pairs of female monozygotic twins, all aged about 18 to 30 years. CD4+ and CD8+ T cell populations were isolated with positive isolation kits from Invitrogen. Library prep was done by 5' RACE. The run used an Illumina HiSeq 2000. A universal primer binding site was introduced by template switching, and a unique molecular identifier was present in the final cDNA, enabling accurate counting of TCR cDNA molecules. First-strand cDNA for TCR alpha and beta chains was synthesized from specific primers in the conserved constant-segment region. To control for contamination, each cDNA library was double barcoded with a SMART-Mk sample barcode plus Illumina barcodes. TruSeq adapter sequences and Illumina sample barcodes were added in two successive PCR steps. TCR alpha and beta cDNA libraries were sequenced on the Illumina HiSeq platform with custom primers. The authors processed their data as follows. MiGEC processed the raw reads to extract unique molecular identifiers, while MiXCR was used to determine the CDR3 positions. For each individual, recombination models were inferred using an EM algorithm with the repgenHMM and IGoR tools. The analysis of shared clonotypes was done with the tcR package in R, with sharing normalized by the product of cloneset sizes. Out-of-frame nonproductive sequences were analyzed to study raw recombination free of thymic and clonal selection effects. The public reads were quality trimmed at Q25 with fastp and then assembled into clones with MiXCR by TCRdb, keeping productive beta chains. Each entry merges the rows of one CDR3 protein and shows their most common DNA and genes. TCRdb, not the original authors, processed these V and J calls. The sample table contains 450,000 to 500,000 distinct CDR3 sequences; only one count was recorded for roughly an eighth of them. The ten top clones hold 0.98% of the sample.

These data were also reused for a study on yellow fever vaccine responses in identical twins. The second study's paper adds: According to the authors, the vaccine-induced T cell response in identical twins seemed to be partly convergent and partly specific to each individual. In the study, vaccine-responding T cell clones were precisely tracked in identical twins.

The V gene is TRBV6-4 and the J gene is TRBJ2-5; the D gene is not confidently resolved. Sequences were obtained from CD4+ T cells sorted from blood. This TCR came from a woman under 30 in good health. The nucleotide sequence is given as TGTGCCAGCAGTAAGGATTGGGGAGAGACCCAGTACTTC. This translates into CASSKDWGETQYF.